This T cell receptor (beta chain) was captured by sequencing in a study of identical twins. In its sample, this clonotype was seen once. This CDR3 is built from 15 residues. J lost 3 bases, V lost 4 bases, and 5 bases had no gene match. Germline lookup yields CDR1 SEHNR and CDR2 FQNEAQ (reference sequence). Unique molecular identifiers were present on the cDNA, and a universal primer site came from template switching. TCRdb recomputed calls from the 5' RACE reads with MiXCR, one row per CDR3 protein. The sample has over 600,000 distinct CDR3 sequences; approximately 21% are singletons. The same data also went into a second study, on T cells expressing NK-cell markers. That source notes: Eight donors were sequenced, seven testing HCMV-seropositive and one testing seronegative. Unclear, still, was the HCMV specificity of the expanded NKG2C+ T cell clones.

This chain uses TRBV7-9 with TRBJ1-4, with 7 bases identical to TRBD1. The clonotype was recovered from a woman aged 18-29 years in good health. Specimen: PBMCs. In DNA form, the CDR3 reads TGTGCCAGCAGCTCTGCCGGGACAGCTAATGAAAAACTGTTTTTT. It specifies CASSSAGTANEKLFF.